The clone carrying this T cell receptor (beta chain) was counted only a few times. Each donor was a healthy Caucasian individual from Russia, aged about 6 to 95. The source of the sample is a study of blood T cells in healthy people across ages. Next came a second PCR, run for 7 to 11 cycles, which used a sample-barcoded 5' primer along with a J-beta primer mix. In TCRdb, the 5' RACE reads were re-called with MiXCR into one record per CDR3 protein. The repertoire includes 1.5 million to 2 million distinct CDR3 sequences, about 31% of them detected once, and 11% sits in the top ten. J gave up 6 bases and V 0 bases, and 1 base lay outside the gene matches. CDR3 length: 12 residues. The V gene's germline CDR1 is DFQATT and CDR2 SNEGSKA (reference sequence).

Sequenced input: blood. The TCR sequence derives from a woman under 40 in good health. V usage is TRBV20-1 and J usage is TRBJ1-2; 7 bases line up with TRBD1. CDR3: CSAREDRDGYTF. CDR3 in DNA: TGCAGTGCTAGAGAAGACAGGGATGGCTACACCTTC.